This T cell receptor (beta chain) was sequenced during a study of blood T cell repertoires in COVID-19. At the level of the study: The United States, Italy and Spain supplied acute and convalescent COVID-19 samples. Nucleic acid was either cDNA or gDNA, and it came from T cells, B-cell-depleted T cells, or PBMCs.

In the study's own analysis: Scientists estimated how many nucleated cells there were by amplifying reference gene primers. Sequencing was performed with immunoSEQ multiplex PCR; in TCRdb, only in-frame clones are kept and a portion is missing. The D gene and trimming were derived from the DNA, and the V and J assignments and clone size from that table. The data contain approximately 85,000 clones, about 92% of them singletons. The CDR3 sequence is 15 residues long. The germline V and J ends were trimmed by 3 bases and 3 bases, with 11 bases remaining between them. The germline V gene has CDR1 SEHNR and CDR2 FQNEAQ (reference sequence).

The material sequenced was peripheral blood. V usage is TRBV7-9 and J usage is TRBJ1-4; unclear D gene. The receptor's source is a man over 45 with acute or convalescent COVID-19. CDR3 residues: CASSFGSASNEKLFF. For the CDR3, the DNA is TGTGCCAGCAGCTTCGGTAGTGCCTCTAATGAAAAACTGTTTTTT.